This T cell receptor (beta chain) is from a study of tumor-infiltrating lymphocytes in primary liver carcinoma. Study context: Roughly 3.5 to 8 million productive TCRbeta reads came from each sample, comparable across tissue types.

This CDR3 has 17 residues. Per the germline V gene, CDR1 is SGHAT and CDR2 is FQNNGV. The researchers produced TCR beta cDNA from approximately 550 ng total RNA with a constant-region primer. Each TCR beta library was derived from three nested multiplex PCR rounds that employed slightly modified ARM-PCR. The opening two PCR rounds, about 11 cycles each, paired TRBV1-TRBV30 forward primers with a C-beta reverse primer. One entry per CDR3 protein, called by TCRdb with MiXCR from the multiplex PCR reads. The data show around 40,000 distinct CDR3 sequences, 65% to 85% seen once. The approximately 17-32 mg bulk tissue piece was not sorted before simultaneous RNA and DNA extraction. Each tumor had five separate regions sampled. This clonotype was picked up one time. What it binds is not known. Likely a read error: the CDR3 ends without its conserved phenylalanine or tryptophan. Notes on the study in general: Blood had a significantly lower top-250-clone fraction than tumors did (p = 0.039). The proportion of top clones found throughout all five tumor regions was only about 7-24%.

This sequence was found in a man in his forties with primary liver carcinoma and hepatitis B virus infection. The material sequenced was liver tumor tissue from sampling region 2. This sample's subset: tumor region T2, inferior pole. The rearrangement links TRBV11-2 to TRBJ1-5, with D possibly TRBD1 on 6 matching bases. In DNA form, the CDR3 reads TGTGCCAGTAGCTCAGTAGGGGTAACAGGGAGCAATCAGCCCCAGCATTCT. Its protein product is CASSSVGVTGSNQPQHS.